Below, one T cell receptor (beta chain) is given with its context. Its antigen is unknown. Recent vaccinations or acute infections were absent in the healthy HIV-negative adult donors. Naive CD45RA+ and memory CD45RA-negative subsets were split from CD4+ cells. Trimming removed 8 bases from V and 0 bases from J, with 16 bases in between. The CDR3 contains 15 residues. Germline CDR1 reads LNHDA; CDR2 reads SQIVND (reference sequence). Measured with immunoSEQ multiplex PCR; TCRdb has only the in-frame clones, and not every one. The data contain some 2 million clones, roughly 94% of them singletons. This entry is derived from a study of shared clonotypes between healthy human individuals. Study conclusions and caveats: Relative to their counterparts shared across all four donors, non-shared clonotypes exhibited diminished generation probabilities. Although depth was large, rarefaction showed that sequencing of the sorted subsets was incomplete.

This receptor was taken from a man aged 18 to 30 in good health. Sequenced: naive CD4+ T cells sorted from blood. Subset here: CD45RA+ positively selected. The genes are TRBV19 and TRBJ1-2, with D unclear. The CDR3 DNA reads TGTGCCAGTGCAAGGACCGGAACCACTAACTATGGCTACACCTTC. Encoded protein: CASARTGTTNYGYTF.